This T cell receptor beta chain stems from a study of molecular identifiers for immune sequencing clone quantification. The germline CDR1 and CDR2 sequences are MNHEY and SVGAGI. The CDR3 extends over 13 amino acids. The J segment lost 6 bases and the V segment lost 7 bases, leaving 4 bases of the junction unmatched. TCRdb reanalysed the PCR reads using MiXCR and keeps one entry per CDR3 protein. The sample shows approximately 550,000 distinct CDR3 sequences, about a quarter of them seen only once. The authors gated naive CD8 T cells as CD8+CD4-CCR7+CD45RA+ for sorting. The genes are TRBV6-5 and TRBJ1-5; the match to TRBD1 covers 9 bases. This receptor was identified in a human donor in good health. Some libraries in this study had Jurkat cell RNA spiked in. Material: naive CD8+ T cells from blood, with Jurkat cell RNA spiked in. The subset is: FACS-sorted CD8+CD4-CCR7+CD45RA+ naive T cells. For the CDR3, the DNA is TGTGCCAGCAACAGGGGGCAGGGTCAGCCCCAGCATTTT. This gives the protein CASNRGQGQPQHF.